Following are 32 T cell receptor beta chains from one sample sequenced in a study of shared clonotypes between healthy human individuals. Clones were sequenced by immunoSEQ multiplex PCR, and TCRdb holds only the in-frame ones, with some missing. The repertoire holds millions of clones, with roughly 96% as singletons. Sequencing was carried out using naive CD4+ T cells sorted from blood. The subset: CD45RA+ positively selected. The receptors derive from a man younger than 35 in good health.

Concerning this clone: This sample also contains other DNA sequences that code for the same CDR3. The CDR3 region has the DNA TGTGCCAGCTCACCGGACAGGGGGCAGCCCCAGCATTTT. Its protein is CASSPDRGQPQHF. The chain is built from TRBV18 and TRBJ1-5; 10 positions agree with TRBD1. The CDR3 runs 13 residues. Germline values: CDR1 KGHSH, CDR2 LQKENI. J lost 7 bases, V lost 3 bases, and 0 bases had no gene match.

A note on this clone: At the DNA level, this CDR3 is encoded by other sequences in the same sample as well. The rearrangement uses TRBV6-5 and TRBJ1-5; possible D gene TRBD1, 5 bases. V lost 2 bases, J lost 1 base, and 6 bases lay in between. Germline V gives CDR1 MNHEY, CDR2 SVGAGI. This CDR3 region has 14 residues. The CDR3 coding sequence is TGTGCCAGCAGTTACAGGGGAAGCAATCAGCCCCAGCATTTT. Its translation: CASSYRGSNQPQHF.

Details on this clone: A much larger clone lies a single base off, so this may be a read error. The same CDR3 is also encoded by other DNA sequences in this sample. The CDR3 reads CASSYGEGNQPQHF. The DNA for the CDR3 is TGTGCCAGCAGTTACGGGGAGGGCAATCAGCCCCAGCATTTT. This chain connects TRBV6-6 to TRBJ1-5; D ambiguous. V lost 2 bases and J 2 bases, leaving 7 bases between the germline ends. Germline CDR1 reads MNHNY; CDR2 reads SVGAGI (reference sequence). The CDR3 extends over 14 amino acids.

This chain connects TRBV21-1 to TRBJ2-1; the table's TRBD2 call for D was not verified on the DNA. TRBV21-1 is a recognized pseudogene. The CDR3 consists of 21 residues. The CDR3 coding sequence is TGTGCCAGCAGCAAAAATTTTAGGACTAGCGGGATCCCCAGCTCCTACAATGAGCAGTTCTTC. Protein product: CASSKNFRTSGIPSSYNEQFF.

The chain links TRBV6-5 to TRBJ1-6; D uncertain. Germline loops: CDR1 MNHEY, CDR2 SVGAGI. The CDR3 loop spans 12 amino acids. V was trimmed by 2 bases and J by 12 bases, leaving 8 bases between them. CDR3 residues: CASSYLEGPLHF. The CDR3 coding sequence is TGTGCCAGCAGTTACCTGGAGGGACCCCTCCACTTT.

This clone has just a few counts. The chain links TRBV30 to TRBJ1-6; a weak D match, TRBD1 (6 bases). CDR3 size: 14 residues. The germline gives CDR1 GTSNPN, CDR2 SVGIG (reference sequence). V lost 3 bases, J lost 7 bases, and 13 bases lay in between. The CDR3 DNA sequence: TGTGCCTGGAGGAGGGCACAGGGAAATTCACCCCTCCACTTT. Translated: CAWRRAQGNSPLHF.

The chain joins TRBV2 to TRBJ2-7; D may be TRBD1 (6 bases). The germline V and J ends were trimmed by 2 bases and 6 bases, with 11 bases remaining between them. Germline V gene data show CDR1 as SNHLY and CDR2 as FYNNEI. This CDR3 region has 13 residues. The CDR3, as DNA: TGTGCCAGCAGTGAACAGGGGACCGGCGAGCAGTACTTC. Protein sequence: CASSEQGTGEQYF.

The CDR3 sequence: CASSIGTGGNNNEQFF. In DNA, the CDR3 is TGTGCCAGTAGTATTGGGACAGGGGGGAATAACAATGAGCAGTTCTTC. The gene calls are TRBV19 and TRBJ2-1; 11 bases agree with TRBD1. CDR1 and CDR2 (germline): LNHDA, SQIVND (reference sequence). J lost 5 bases, V lost 3 bases, and 6 bases had no gene match. CDR3 length: 16 residues. Using reference TRBV19 and TRBJ2-1 for the parts outside the CDR3, the full variable domain is DGGITQSPKYLFRKEGQNVTLSCEQNLNHDAMYWYRQDPGQGLRLIYYSQIVNDFQKGDIAEGYSVSREKKESFPLTVTSAQKNPTAFYLCASSIGTGGNNNEQFFGPGTRLTVL.

V and J are TRBV28 and TRBJ2-1, with 9 bases matching TRBD2. J gave up 8 bases and V 3 bases, and 5 bases lay outside the gene matches. This CDR3 contains 14 residues. Germline CDR1 MDHEN, CDR2 SYDVKM. This CDR3 reads CASSFYAGGDEQFF. In DNA, the CDR3 is TGTGCCAGCAGTTTTTACGCGGGGGGGGATGAGCAGTTCTTC.

The chain employs TRBV5-1 and TRBJ1-3, with D unresolved. This CDR3 comprises 15 residues. Germline CDR1 is SGHRS and CDR2 is YFSETQ. Trimming left V 5 bases short and J 0 bases short, with 12 bases between. CDR3 amino acids: CASRQDASSGNTIYF. The DNA of the CDR3 is TGCGCCAGCAGGCAGGACGCCAGCTCTGGAAACACCATATATTTT. The entire variable domain, with the rest obtained from reference TRBV5-1 and TRBJ1-3, is as follows: KAGVTQTPRYLIKTRGQQVTLSCSPISGHRSVSWYQQTPGQGLQFLFEYFSETQRNKGNFPGRFSGRQFSNSRSEMNVSTLELGDSALYLCASRQDASSGNTIYFGEGSWLTVV.

The chain uses TRBV5-4 and TRBJ1-1, with 9 bases matching TRBD1. Germline trimming cut 3 bases from V and 8 bases from J; bases unmatched to any gene: 14. The CDR3 runs 16 residues. Germline V gene data show CDR1 as SGHNT and CDR2 as YYREEE (reference sequence). CDR3 in amino acids: CASSSKTWTGAVEAFF. Written as DNA, the CDR3 is TGTGCCAGCAGCTCAAAAACATGGACAGGGGCGGTGGAAGCTTTCTTT.

This chain joins TRBV5-6 and TRBJ2-7; TRBD1 agrees at 7 bases. V gave up 6 bases and J gave up 7 bases; unmatched junction bases: 13. This CDR3 is 14 amino acids long. CDR1 SGHDT and CDR2 YYEEEE come from the germline V gene. The CDR3 nucleotides read TGTGCCAGCACCTTACCGGGACAGAGAATGGAGCAGTACTTC. This codes for CASTLPGQRMEQYF.

The V and J genes are TRBV6-1 and TRBJ2-7; 7 nucleotides agree with TRBD1. V lost 6 bases, J lost 2 bases, and 4 bases stayed unmatched. The CDR3 length is 13 residues. Per germline, CDR1 MNHNS and CDR2 SASEGT. CDR3 nucleotides: TGTGCCAGCAGGGGGGACAGAACCTACGAGCAGTACTTC. The encoded protein is CASRGDRTYEQYF.

V is TRBV6-5 and J is TRBJ1-1; D remains ambiguous. CDR1 is MNHEY and CDR2 is SVGAGI in the germline V gene. The CDR3 has 13 residues. V was clipped by 6 bases and J by 0 bases, with 8 bases between them. DNA of the CDR3: TGTGCCAGCAGGTCCAAAATGAACACTGAAGCTTTCTTT. As protein: CASRSKMNTEAFF.

The V call is TRBV28, the J call TRBJ1-2; no reliable D call. The CDR3 is 16 residues long. The V gene's germline CDR1 is MDHEN and CDR2 SYDVKM. Trimming cost V 5 bases and J 4 bases, with 20 bases left between them. The CDR3 loop reads CASSPRGAGDIYGYTF. In DNA, the CDR3 is TGTGCCAGCAGTCCCAGAGGTGCAGGCGACATCTATGGCTACACCTTC.

The chain has TRBV4-2 and TRBJ2-1, with 7 nucleotides matching TRBD2. Trimming removed 3 bases from V and 0 bases from J; junction bases left unmatched: 11. Per germline, CDR1 LGHNA and CDR2 YNFKEQ. This CDR3 comprises 18 residues. The CDR3 reads CASSHERGGLSSYNEQFF. Here the CDR3 DNA reads TGTGCCAGCAGCCATGAGCGGGGCGGGTTAAGCTCCTACAATGAGCAGTTCTTC.

The chain is built from TRBV5-5 and TRBJ2-1; D gene ambiguous. V lost 2 bases, J lost 5 bases, and 8 bases lay in between. Germline loops: CDR1 SGHKS, CDR2 YYEKEE (reference sequence). The CDR3 spans 13 residues. The CDR3 loop reads CASSFGPDNEQFF. CDR3 coding DNA: TGTGCCAGCAGCTTCGGCCCGGACAATGAGCAGTTCTTC.

This clone was observed once. V and J are TRBV6-6 and TRBJ2-3; 8 bases fit TRBD1. The J segment lost 1 base and the V segment lost 2 bases, leaving 5 bases of the junction unmatched. CDR1 is MNHNY, CDR2 SVGAGI, per germline (reference sequence). This CDR3 spans 16 amino acids. CDR3 coding DNA: TGTGCCAGCAGTTACCCAGGACAGGGACGCACAGATACGCAGTATTTT. It yields the protein CASSYPGQGRTDTQYF.

The J gene is TRBJ1-5, the V gene TRBV21-1; no check of the table's D call, TRBD1, against the DNA was made. TRBV21-1 is a documented pseudogene. The CDR3 extends over 17 amino acids. The CDR3 spells CASSKGTTQGDNQPQHF. The CDR3 region has the DNA TGTGCCAGCAGCAAAGGGACCACTCAGGGTGACAATCAGCCCCAGCATTTT.

J is TRBJ1-3 and V is TRBV29-1; TRBD1 aligns across 11 bases. Per the germline V gene, CDR1 is SQVTM and CDR2 is ANQGSEA. The trim removed 8 bases at V and 2 bases at J, leaving 5 bases unmatched. The CDR3 runs 14 residues. CDR3 in amino acids: CSPPGQGAGNTIYF. In DNA, the CDR3 is TGCAGCCCCCCGGGACAGGGGGCTGGAAACACCATATATTTT. Full variable domain (remainder filled in from reference TRBV29-1 and TRBJ1-3): SAVISQKPSRDICQRGTSLTIQCQVDSQVTMMFWYRQQPGQSLTLIATANQGSEATYESGFVIDKFPISRPNLTFSTLTVSNMSPEDSSIYLCSPPGQGAGNTIYFGEGSWLTVV.

The rearrangement joins TRBV29-1 to TRBJ2-3; D remains unclear. CDR1 SQVTM and CDR2 ANQGSEA come from the germline V gene. Trimming cost V 7 bases and J 0 bases, with 11 bases left between them. The length of the CDR3 is 13 residues. CDR3 DNA sequence: TGCAGCGCCGACCTGAGTAGCACAGATACGCAGTATTTT. This codes for CSADLSSTDTQYF.

The chain couples TRBV28 to TRBJ1-2; D might be TRBD1 (6 bases). Per the germline V gene, CDR1 is MDHEN and CDR2 is SYDVKM. This CDR3 comprises 16 residues. Between the trimmed V and J ends, which lost 4 bases and 2 bases, there was a span of 17 bases. CDR3 DNA sequence: TGTGCCAGCAGTTCGTCCCGGGACATTCACAACTATGGCTACACCTTC. This gives the protein CASSSSRDIHNYGYTF.

CDR3 region: CASSAADRGTEAFF. The CDR3 region has the DNA TGTGCCAGCAGTGCCGCTGACAGGGGCACTGAAGCTTTCTTT. V usage is TRBV2 and J usage is TRBJ1-1; 8 nucleotides match TRBD1. The CDR3 runs 14 residues. CDR1 and CDR2 (germline): SNHLY, FYNNEI. After removal of 4 bases from V and 4 bases from J, the junction contained 5 bases not matched to a gene.

This chain connects TRBV7-2 to TRBJ2-1, with D possibly being TRBD1 (6 bases). V was clipped by 5 bases and J by 4 bases, with 21 bases between them. In germline, CDR1 is SGHTA, CDR2 FQGNSA. This CDR3 contains 17 residues. The CDR3: CASSEVQGSYTYNEQFF. The CDR3 DNA sequence: TGTGCCAGCAGCGAAGTACAGGGAAGTTACACTTACAATGAGCAGTTCTTC.

This rearrangement joins TRBV7-2 to TRBJ2-7, with 8 bases fitting TRBD2. J was trimmed by 2 bases and V by 3 bases; bases with no gene match: 6. The CDR3 covers 15 residues. The germline gives CDR1 SGHTA, CDR2 FQGNSA. The CDR3 DNA reads TGTGCCAGCAGCTTCAGCGGGGGCCCCGCCTACGAGCAGTACTTC. The encoded protein is CASSFSGGPAYEQYF.

The CDR3 bases are TGTGCCAGCAGGGCGGACAGGGGAGGGGAGACCCAGTACTTC. Its protein product is CASRADRGGETQYF. The chain couples TRBV2 to TRBJ2-5; 9 nucleotides line up with TRBD1. The V segment lost 6 bases and the J segment 5 bases; nucleotides outside the gene matches: 7. The CDR3 loop spans 14 amino acids. Germline CDR1 is SNHLY and CDR2 is FYNNEI.

This sequence joins TRBV6-1 and TRBJ2-3; 10 bases fit TRBD2. The germline gives CDR1 MNHNS, CDR2 SASEGT. J lost 4 bases, V lost 8 bases, and 6 bases had no gene match. This CDR3 has 14 residues. The CDR3 is CASGGLAVADTQYF. Written as DNA, the CDR3 is TGTGCCAGCGGCGGACTAGCGGTTGCAGATACGCAGTATTTT.

A word on this clone: Other DNA sequences from this sample encode an identical CDR3 as well. The rearrangement joins TRBV11-3 to TRBJ2-3; perhaps TRBD1 as D (5 bases). Germline V gene data show CDR1 as SGHNT and CDR2 as YENEEA. The germline V and J ends were trimmed by 1 base and 1 base, with 6 bases remaining between them. CDR3 length: 14 residues. The CDR3 region has the DNA TGTGCCAGCAGCTTAGGGGGCGGCACAGATACGCAGTATTTT. This codes for CASSLGGGTDTQYF.

The chain uses TRBV29-1 and TRBJ2-3; D is unresolved. V was pared by 4 bases and J by 2 bases, with 10 bases between. The CDR3 length is 13 residues. The germline gives CDR1 SQVTM, CDR2 ANQGSEA. The CDR3 sequence is CSVAQTFTDTQYF. In DNA form, the CDR3 reads TGCAGCGTTGCCCAGACTTTCACAGATACGCAGTATTTT.

V and J are TRBV5-4 and TRBJ1-2, with 7 bases identical to TRBD1. The CDR3 extends over 14 amino acids. The junction had 6 bases not matched to a gene; V was cut back by 3 bases and J by 4 bases. Germline V CDR1 and CDR2: SGHNT, YYREEE (reference sequence). The CDR3 DNA sequence: TGTGCCAGCAGCTCCAGGGGGGACGGCTATGGCTACACCTTC. It codes for CASSSRGDGYGYTF.

This clone was counted a single time. V gene TRBV19 combines with J gene TRBJ1-1, with a tentative D call TRBD1 (6 bases). Trimming removed 6 bases from V and 0 bases from J, with 11 bases in between. CDR1 and CDR2 (germline): LNHDA, SQIVND (reference sequence). The CDR3 totals 14 residues. CDR3 nucleotides: TGTGCCAGTAGCATACAGGGTATGAACACTGAAGCTTTCTTT. The encoded protein is CASSIQGMNTEAFF.

The chain employs TRBV6-5 and TRBJ2-7; D not certain. The V end was cut by 10 bases, the J end by 0 bases, with 10 bases between. The CDR3 loop spans 12 amino acids. Germline V gives CDR1 MNHEY, CDR2 SVGAGI. CDR3 loop: CATMSTSYEQYF. DNA of the CDR3: TGTGCCACCATGTCCACCTCCTACGAGCAGTACTTC.